This TCR beta chain came from a study of T cells in Graves' hyperthyroidism and ophthalmopathy. Overall study: Peripheral blood was secured at the point of initial diagnosis, before any treatment. Study conclusions and caveats: Most clonotypes expanded in thyroid above 0.001 were likewise present in blood.

This CDR3 contains 14 residues. Per the germline V gene, CDR1 is LNHNV and CDR2 is YYDKDF (reference sequence). The trim removed 0 bases at V and 3 bases at J, leaving 2 bases unmatched. RNA transcripts gave rise to amplified TCR beta CDR3 regions. The TCR CDR3 was amplified in a first-round RT-PCR using the HTBI primer set. MiXCR, applied by TCRdb to the multiplex PCR reads, yields one record per CDR3 protein. The sample carries about 25,000 distinct CDR3 sequences, approximately 54% recorded once. Based on clinical symptoms, serum thyroxine and TRAb, thyroid ultrasound and orbital computed tomography, diagnoses were reached. Regarding this clonotype: Its antigen is currently unknown.

The TCR originated in a woman aged 40 to 50 with Graves' hyperthyroidism that later progressed to Graves' ophthalmopathy. The sequencing input was blood. The rearrangement links TRBV15 to TRBJ2-7; 7 bases map to TRBD2. CDR3 sequence reads: CATSREAGVYEQYF. The DNA of the CDR3 is TGTGCCACCAGCAGAGAGGCGGGGGTCTACGAGCAGTACTTC.